This TCR beta chain was retrieved from a study of T cells after yellow fever vaccination. About the research overall: Each low-cell-number fraction was prepared by means of SMART-Seq v4 Ultra Low Input. Study-wide findings and caveats: Secondary responses were weaker yet peaked faster, day 5 versus 15.

Conversion of TCR transcripts into cDNA relied on 5'RACE template switching, which added a universal primer site and UMIs. One entry per CDR3 protein, called by TCRdb with MiXCR from the 5' RACE reads. This table holds under 550,000 distinct CDR3 sequences, just over 20% found once. Comments on this clonotype: The antigen is undetermined.

This receptor was taken from a man in his late teens or twenties who received the YFV17D yellow fever vaccine. Sample: PBMCs, taken 21 days after the first yellow fever vaccination.

The CDR3 loop reads CASSLEGPRETQYF. The CDR3 coding sequence is TGCGCCAGCAGCTTGGAGGGGCCCCGGGAGACCCAGTACTTC. J is TRBJ2-5 and V is TRBV5-1; D is perhaps TRBD1 (5 bases). Per the germline V gene, CDR1 is SGHRS and CDR2 is YFSETQ. Between the trimmed V and J ends, which lost 0 bases and 5 bases, there was a span of 11 bases. The CDR3 runs 14 residues.